A single T cell receptor (beta chain) is shown here with its context. It is unclear where the CDR3 begins or ends on the DNA, so no DNA is shown, and the CDR3 is as TCRdb lists it. This entry is derived from a study of neurological immune-mediated disorders. Healthy control participants comprised blood bank volunteers in Maryland, USA. Unsorted libraries were derived from 2 million PBMCs stored at -80 C. The germline V gene has CDR1 SGHAT and CDR2 FQNNGV. The CDR3 comprises 23 residues, both ends counted. The cDNA was synthesized by means of template-switch 5'RACE, which was carried out with 10-nucleotide random UMIs. Each CDR3 protein is one row after TCRdb ran MiXCR on the 5' RACE reads. The sample includes 28,000 or so distinct CDR3 sequences, more than 10% of them seen just once.

V gene TRBV11-2 combines with J gene TRBJ2-5; the D call of TRBD1 is as the table states it, not checked on the DNA. The sequencing sample was made of PBMCs. This TCR was sampled from a man between 60 and 75 years old in good health. CDR3 sequence reads: CASSIYLCSVDSPGGGLQETQYF.